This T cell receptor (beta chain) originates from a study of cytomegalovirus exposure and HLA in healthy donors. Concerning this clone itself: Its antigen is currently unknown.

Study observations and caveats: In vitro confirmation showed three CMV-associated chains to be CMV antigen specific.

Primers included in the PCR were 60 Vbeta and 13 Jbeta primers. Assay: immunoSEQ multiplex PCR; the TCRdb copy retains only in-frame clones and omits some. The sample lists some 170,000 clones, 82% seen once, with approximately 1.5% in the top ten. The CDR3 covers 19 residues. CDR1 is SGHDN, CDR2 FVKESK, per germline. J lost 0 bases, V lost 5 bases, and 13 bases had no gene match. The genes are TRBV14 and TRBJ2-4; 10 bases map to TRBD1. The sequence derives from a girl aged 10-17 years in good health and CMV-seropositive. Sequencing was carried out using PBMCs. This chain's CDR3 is CASSGPGQGPALAKNIQYF. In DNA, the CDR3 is TGTGCCAGCAGCGGGCCGGGACAGGGGCCTGCACTAGCCAAAAACATTCAGTACTTC.